The entry that follows covers one T cell receptor (beta chain) sequence. The V gene end was trimmed by 5 bases and the J gene end by 6 bases; junction bases not matched to a gene: 8. Germline V gives CDR1 SGHAT, CDR2 FQNNGV. This CDR3 spans 15 amino acids. The data are from a study of cytomegalovirus exposure and HLA in healthy donors. The PCR made use of 60 Vbeta and 13 Jbeta primers. Clones were sequenced by immunoSEQ multiplex PCR, and TCRdb holds only the in-frame ones, with some missing. The sample lists some 100,000 clones; 65% to 90% were seen once. Specimen: PBMCs. This receptor was obtained from a woman aged 18-29 years in good health and CMV-seronegative. The chain joins TRBV11-2 to TRBJ1-5, with TRBD1 identical over 9 bases. For the CDR3, the DNA is TGTGCCAGCAGCCCAAGCGGACAGGGGAGTCAGCCCCAGCATTTT. Encoded protein: CASSPSGQGSQPQHF.